Shown below are 10 T cell receptor beta chains from a single sample sequenced in a study of T cells after yellow fever vaccination (dated by TCRdb to the late 2010s). The library was built by means of 5' RACE. Instrument on record: Illumina HiSeq 2500. TCRdb's own reprocessing of the public reads used fastp at Q25 and MiXCR and kept productive beta chains. Rows are unified per CDR3 protein, each entry keeping the most common DNA and genes. The sample includes 350,000 or so distinct CDR3 sequences, with less than 9.5% observed a single time. 17% of the sample belongs to the ten largest clones. This sample's treatment or condition label indicates: live attenuated yellow fever vaccine strain. Specimen: PBMCs, collected around 45 days after the first yellow fever vaccination. The receptor source for this set is a man younger than 30 who received the YFV17D yellow fever vaccine.

This rearrangement joins TRBV12-3 or TRBV12-4 to TRBJ2-5, with 10 positions matching TRBD2. The CDR3 has 14 residues. The V and J ends lost 7 bases and 4 bases, in that order; junction bases with no gene match: 6. For the CDR3, the DNA is TGTGCCAGCACCTCTAGCGGGGGAGGAGAGACCCAGTACTTC. Translation: CASTSSGGGETQYF.

There are a few counts of this clonotype. The chain carries TRBV20-1 and TRBJ2-2, with a possible D match to TRBD1 (5 bases). There are 14 residues in the CDR3. CDR1 is DFQATT, CDR2 SNEGSKA, per germline (reference sequence). The ends were cut back, 4 bases at V and 2 bases at J, with 11 bases in the middle. CDR3 in DNA: TGCAGTGCTACCACTGGGGCCAACACCGGGGAGCTGTTTTTT. The encoded protein is CSATTGANTGELFF.

This clonotype was observed a few times. This CDR3 reads CASSLLLREQYF. The CDR3 DNA reads TGTGCCAGCAGCTTACTGCTTCGGGAGCAGTACTTC. The genes are TRBV7-9 and TRBJ2-7; D ambiguous. V was clipped by 2 bases and J by 7 bases, with 9 bases between them. The CDR3 extends over 12 amino acids. Germline assignment: CDR1 SEHNR and CDR2 FQNEAQ (reference sequence).

This chain links TRBV28 with TRBJ1-1, with D possibly TRBD1 on 5 matching bases. Germline loops: CDR1 MDHEN, CDR2 SYDVKM. This CDR3 spans 13 amino acids. The V end was cut by 7 bases, the J end by 2 bases, with 11 bases between. The CDR3 DNA reads as TGTGCCAGCAAGCGGGGCCCTAACACTGAAGCTTTCTTT. It encodes CASKRGPNTEAFF.

This clonotype was detected a few times. V usage is TRBV3-1 and J usage is TRBJ2-5; D not certain. CDR3 length: 15 residues. V lost 1 base to trimming and J lost 1 base, with 10 bases between them. In germline, CDR1 is LGHDT, CDR2 YNNKEL (reference sequence). This CDR3 is CASSQVTAVQETQYF. The DNA for the CDR3 is TGTGCCAGCAGCCAAGTTACGGCGGTCCAAGAGACCCAGTACTTC.

The chain has TRBV5-4 and TRBJ2-1, with TRBD1 as a possible D gene (5 bases). This CDR3 has 14 residues. Per the germline V gene, CDR1 is SGHNT and CDR2 is YYREEE (reference sequence). The V end lost 4 bases, the J end lost 2 bases, and 10 bases lay between the germline ends. The CDR3 spells CASSPQGTYNEQFF. CDR3 in DNA: TGTGCCAGCAGCCCGCAGGGCACCTACAATGAGCAGTTCTTC.

This clonotype appeared a few times. This chain uses TRBV5-4 with TRBJ2-5; 9 bases fit TRBD1. CDR1 is SGHNT and CDR2 is YYREEE in the germline V gene (reference sequence). V was pared by 4 bases and J by 5 bases, with 6 bases of the junction left unmatched. The CDR3 has 14 residues. The chain's CDR3 is CASSVPGQGETQYF. The CDR3 DNA sequence: TGTGCCAGCAGCGTCCCCGGACAGGGGGAGACCCAGTACTTC. The variable domain in full, with the rest retrieved from reference TRBV5-4 and TRBJ2-5, is ETGVTQSPTHLIKTRGQQVTLRCSSQSGHNTVSWYQQALGQGPQFIFQYYREEENGRGNFPPRFSGLQFPNYSSELNVNALELDDSALYLCASSVPGQGETQYFGPGTRLLVL.

This rearrangement joins TRBV6-1 to TRBJ1-5; D perhaps matches TRBD1 (6 bases). V lost 6 bases to trimming and J lost 2 bases, with 17 bases between them. The CDR3 sequence is 16 residues long. CDR1 and CDR2 from the germline V gene are MNHNS and SASEGT. This CDR3 is CASSNYRVGGNQPQHF. DNA of the CDR3: TGTGCCAGCAGCAACTACAGGGTCGGGGGCAATCAGCCCCAGCATTTT.

This clonotype has only a few counts. J is TRBJ1-2 and V is TRBV20-1, with a weak D call TRBD1 (6 bases). Trimming took 0 bases from V and 2 from J, leaving 16 bases between them. The CDR3 has 16 residues. From germline, CDR1 is DFQATT and CDR2 SNEGSKA (reference sequence). The CDR3 bases are TGCAGTGCTAGAGATGGGAGGGACAAAGGAAACTATGGCTACACCTTC. Protein: CSARDGRDKGNYGYTF.

The V and J genes are TRBV29-1 and TRBJ1-4; TRBD1 is a possible D gene (5 bases). CDR3 length equals 12 residues. Germline V gives CDR1 SQVTM, CDR2 ANQGSEA. Trimming removed 5 bases from V and 8 bases from J, with 12 bases in between. The CDR3 DNA follows: TGCAGCGTTCGGCAGGGTTGGGAAAAACTGTTTTTT. Protein sequence: CSVRQGWEKLFF.